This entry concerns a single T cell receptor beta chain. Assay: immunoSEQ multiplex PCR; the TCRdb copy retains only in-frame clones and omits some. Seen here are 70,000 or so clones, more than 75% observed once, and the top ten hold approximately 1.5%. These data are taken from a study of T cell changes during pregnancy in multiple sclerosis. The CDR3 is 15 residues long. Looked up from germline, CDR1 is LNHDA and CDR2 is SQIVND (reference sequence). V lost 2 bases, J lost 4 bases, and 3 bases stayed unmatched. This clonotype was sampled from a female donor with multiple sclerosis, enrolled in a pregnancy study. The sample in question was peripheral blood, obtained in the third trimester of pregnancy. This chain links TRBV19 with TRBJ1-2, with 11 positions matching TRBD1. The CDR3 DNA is TGTGCCAGTAGTATAACCGGGACAGGGGGCTATGGCTACACCTTC. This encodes CASSITGTGGYGYTF.